The 8 T cell receptor beta chains listed next were all sequenced from one sample in a study of blood T cell repertoires in COVID-19. TCRdb's table, derived via immunoSEQ multiplex PCR, lists solely in-frame clones and lacks some. Here the sample spans about 200,000 clones, around 88% being singletons. The specimen sequenced was PBMCs or T cells enriched from blood (not recorded which). These receptor sequences come from a young woman who had been exposed to COVID-19.

V gene TRBV24-1 combines with J gene TRBJ1-5; TRBD1 matches at 10 bases. The CDR3 length is 14 residues. V shed 2 bases, J shed 7 bases, and the junction held 1 base outside the gene matches. From germline, CDR1 is KGHDR and CDR2 SFDVKD. In DNA form, the CDR3 reads TGTGCCACCAGTGATTCGACAGGGGGCCAGCCCCAGCATTTT. The encoded protein is CATSDSTGGQPQHF.

A single count supports this clone. The chain combines TRBV9 with TRBJ2-7, with a tentative D call TRBD1 (5 bases). V lost 1 base, J lost 0 bases, and 8 bases lay in between. Germline V gives CDR1 SGDLS, CDR2 YYNGEE. This CDR3 comprises 14 residues. CDR3: CASSVQGTSYEQYF. The CDR3 region has the DNA TGTGCCAGCAGCGTACAGGGAACCTCCTACGAGCAGTACTTC.

V gene TRBV11-2 combines with J gene TRBJ2-1; TRBD1 agrees at 7 bases. With 2 bases clipped from V and 4 bases from J, the junction kept 5 bases outside the gene matches. Germline V CDR1 and CDR2: SGHAT, FQNNGV. There are 15 residues in the CDR3. The CDR3 nucleotides are TGTGCCAGCAGCTTAAACAGGGGAGAATACAATGAGCAGTTCTTC. Translated: CASSLNRGEYNEQFF.

The rearrangement uses TRBV2 and TRBJ1-5; 10 bases map to TRBD1. With V trimmed by 4 bases and J by 0 bases, 6 bases remained unmatched. The CDR3 loop spans 17 amino acids. Per germline, CDR1 SNHLY and CDR2 FYNNEI. Written as DNA, the CDR3 is TGTGCCAGCAGTGGACAGGGGGCTGCGGTTAGCAATCAGCCCCAGCATTTT. It yields the protein CASSGQGAAVSNQPQHF.

The genes are TRBV28 and TRBJ1-5; 9 bases are shared with TRBD1. The CDR3 length is 16 residues. Germline values: CDR1 MDHEN, CDR2 SYDVKM. The trim removed 8 bases at V and 1 base at J, leaving 9 bases unmatched. CDR3 loop: CASHITGTGSNQPQHF. CDR3 sequence (DNA): TGTGCCAGCCATATCACCGGGACAGGGAGCAATCAGCCCCAGCATTTT.

The gene calls are TRBV9 and TRBJ1-1, with 7 bases identical to TRBD1. The CDR3 is 16 amino acids. With 3 bases clipped from V and 0 bases from J, the junction kept 8 bases outside the gene matches. From germline, CDR1 is SGDLS and CDR2 YYNGEE. The CDR3 DNA reads as TGTGCCAGCAGCGACAACAGGGGCGGGCTGAACACTGAAGCTTTCTTT. Protein product: CASSDNRGGLNTEAFF.

The chain couples TRBV29-1 to TRBJ2-1; D may be TRBD1 (6 bases). This CDR3 has 14 amino acids. Trimming took 4 bases from V and 0 from J, leaving 10 bases between them. Germline V gene lookup returns CDR1 SQVTM and CDR2 ANQGSEA. In DNA form, the CDR3 reads TGCAGCGTTGGGAGACAGGACTCCTACAATGAGCAGTTCTTC. It yields the protein CSVGRQDSYNEQFF.

Of note for this clone: Other nucleotide sequences from this sample produce the same CDR3. This chain links TRBV5-1 with TRBJ2-7, with D unclear. Deletions cut 5 bases from V and 3 bases from J, with 9 bases between. Germline V CDR1 and CDR2: SGHRS, YFSETQ. This CDR3 contains 12 residues. The CDR3 sequence is CASSPPSYEQYF. The DNA of the CDR3 is TGCGCCAGCAGTCCCCCTAGCTACGAGCAGTACTTC.